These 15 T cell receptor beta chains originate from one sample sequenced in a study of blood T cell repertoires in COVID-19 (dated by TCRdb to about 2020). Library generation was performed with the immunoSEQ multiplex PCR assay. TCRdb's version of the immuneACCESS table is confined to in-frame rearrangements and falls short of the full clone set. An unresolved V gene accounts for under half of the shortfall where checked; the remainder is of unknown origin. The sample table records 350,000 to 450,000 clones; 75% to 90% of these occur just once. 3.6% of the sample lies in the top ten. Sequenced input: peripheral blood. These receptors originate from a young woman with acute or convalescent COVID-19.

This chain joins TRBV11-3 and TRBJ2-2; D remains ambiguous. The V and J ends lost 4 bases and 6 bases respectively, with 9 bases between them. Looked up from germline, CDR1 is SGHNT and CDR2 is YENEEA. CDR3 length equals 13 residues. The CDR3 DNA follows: TGTGCCAGCAGCTCTCTTCCCGCCGGGGAGCTGTTTTTT. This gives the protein CASSSLPAGELFF.

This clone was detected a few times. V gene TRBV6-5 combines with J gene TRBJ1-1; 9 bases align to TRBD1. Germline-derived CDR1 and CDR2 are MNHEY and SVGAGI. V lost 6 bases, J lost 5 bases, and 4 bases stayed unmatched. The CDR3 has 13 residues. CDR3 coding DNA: TGTGCCAGCAGGGACAGGGGCGGGACTGAAGCTTTCTTT. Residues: CASRDRGGTEAFF.

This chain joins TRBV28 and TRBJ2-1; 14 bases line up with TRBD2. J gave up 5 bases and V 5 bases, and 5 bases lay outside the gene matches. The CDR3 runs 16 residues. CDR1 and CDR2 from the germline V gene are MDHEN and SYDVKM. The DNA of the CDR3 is TGTGCCAGCAGTGAGAGACTAGCGGGAGGGAACAATGAGCAGTTCTTC. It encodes CASSERLAGGNNEQFF. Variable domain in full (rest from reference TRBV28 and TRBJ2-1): DVKVTQSSRYLVKRTGEKVFLECVQDMDHENMFWYRQDPGLGLRLIYFSYDVKMKEKGDIPEGYSVSREKKERFSLILESASTNQTSMYLCASSERLAGGNNEQFFGPGTRLTVL.

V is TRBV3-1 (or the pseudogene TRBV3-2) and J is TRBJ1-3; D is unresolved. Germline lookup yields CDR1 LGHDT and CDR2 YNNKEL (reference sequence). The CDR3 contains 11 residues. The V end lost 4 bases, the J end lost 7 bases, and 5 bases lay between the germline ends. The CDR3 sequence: CASSPGNTIYF. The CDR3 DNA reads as TGTGCCAGCAGCCCCGGTAACACCATATATTTT.

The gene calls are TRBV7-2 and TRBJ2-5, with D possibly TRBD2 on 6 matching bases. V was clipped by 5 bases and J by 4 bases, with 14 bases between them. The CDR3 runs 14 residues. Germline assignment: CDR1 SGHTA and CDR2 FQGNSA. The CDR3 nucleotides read TGTGCCAGCAGCAGAGCGGTGGGGGGAGAGACCCAGTACTTC. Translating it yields CASSRAVGGETQYF.

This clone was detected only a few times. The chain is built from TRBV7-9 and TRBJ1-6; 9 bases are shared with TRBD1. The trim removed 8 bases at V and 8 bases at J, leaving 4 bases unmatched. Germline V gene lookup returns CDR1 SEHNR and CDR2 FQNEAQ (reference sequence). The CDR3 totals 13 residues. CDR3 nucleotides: TGTGCCAGCTCGGGACAGGGAGATTCACCCCTCCACTTT. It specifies CASSGQGDSPLHF.

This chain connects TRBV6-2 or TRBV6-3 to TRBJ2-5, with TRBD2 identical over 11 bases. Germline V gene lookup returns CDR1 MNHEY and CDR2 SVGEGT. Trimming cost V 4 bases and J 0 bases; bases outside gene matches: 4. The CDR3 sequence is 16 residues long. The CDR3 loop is CASSSIAGGYQETQYF. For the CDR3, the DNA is TGTGCCAGCAGTTCAATAGCGGGAGGGTACCAAGAGACCCAGTACTTC.

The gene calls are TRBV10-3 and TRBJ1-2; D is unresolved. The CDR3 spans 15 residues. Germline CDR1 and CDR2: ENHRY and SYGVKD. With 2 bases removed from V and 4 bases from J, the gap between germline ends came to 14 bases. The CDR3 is CAISEGVGEAYGYTF. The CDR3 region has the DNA TGTGCCATCAGTGAGGGTGTGGGAGAAGCCTATGGCTACACCTTC.

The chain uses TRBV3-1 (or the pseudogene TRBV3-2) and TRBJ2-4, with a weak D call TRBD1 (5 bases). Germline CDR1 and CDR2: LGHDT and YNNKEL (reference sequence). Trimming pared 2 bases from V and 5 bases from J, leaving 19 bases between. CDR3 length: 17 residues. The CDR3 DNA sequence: TGTGCCAGCAGCCAATCATGGGGCGGCCTCCGTGAAAACATTCAGTACTTC. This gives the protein CASSQSWGGLRENIQYF.

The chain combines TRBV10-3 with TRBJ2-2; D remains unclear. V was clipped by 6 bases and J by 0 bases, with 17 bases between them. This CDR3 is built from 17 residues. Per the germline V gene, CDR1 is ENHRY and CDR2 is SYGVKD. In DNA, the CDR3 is TGTGCCATCAGCGTAGCTGAGTACAAAGCGAACACCGGGGAGCTGTTTTTT. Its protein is CAISVAEYKANTGELFF.

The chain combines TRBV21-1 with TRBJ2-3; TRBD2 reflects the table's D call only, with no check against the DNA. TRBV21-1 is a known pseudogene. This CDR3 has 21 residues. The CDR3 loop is CASSRRGGLAGAGSLADTQYF. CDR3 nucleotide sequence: TGTGCCAGCAGCAGGAGGGGGGGGCTAGCGGGAGCTGGGTCCCTGGCAGATACGCAGTATTTT.

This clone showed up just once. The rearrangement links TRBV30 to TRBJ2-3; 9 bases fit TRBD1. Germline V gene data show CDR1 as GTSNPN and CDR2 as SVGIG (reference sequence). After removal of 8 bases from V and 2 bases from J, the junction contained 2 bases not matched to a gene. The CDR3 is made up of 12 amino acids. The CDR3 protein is CAGTGYTDTQYF. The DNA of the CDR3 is TGTGCCGGGACAGGGTACACAGATACGCAGTATTTT. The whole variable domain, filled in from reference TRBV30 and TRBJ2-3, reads SQTIHQWPATLVQPVGSPLSLECTVEGTSNPNLYWYRQAAGRGLQLLFYSVGIGQISSEVPQNLSASRPQDRQFILSSKKLLLSDSGFYLCAGTGYTDTQYFGPGTRLTVL.

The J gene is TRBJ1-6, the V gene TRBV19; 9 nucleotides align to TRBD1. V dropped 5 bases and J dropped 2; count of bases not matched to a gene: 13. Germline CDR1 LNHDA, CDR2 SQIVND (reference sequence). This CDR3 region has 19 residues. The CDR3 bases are TGTGCCAGTAGTCCGCTCAAGGAGGGGACAGGGACCTATAATTCACCCCTCCACTTT. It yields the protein CASSPLKEGTGTYNSPLHF.

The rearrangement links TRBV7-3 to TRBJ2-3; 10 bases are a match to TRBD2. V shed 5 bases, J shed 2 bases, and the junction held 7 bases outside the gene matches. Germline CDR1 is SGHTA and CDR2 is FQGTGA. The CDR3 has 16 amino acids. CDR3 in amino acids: CASSPEAGGITDTQYF. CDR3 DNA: TGTGCCAGCAGCCCGGAAGCGGGAGGGATCACAGATACGCAGTATTTT.

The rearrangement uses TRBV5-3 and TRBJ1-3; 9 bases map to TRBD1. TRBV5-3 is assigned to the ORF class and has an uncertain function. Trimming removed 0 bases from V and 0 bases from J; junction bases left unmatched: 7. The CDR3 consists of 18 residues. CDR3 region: CARSLGTGDSYSGNTIYF. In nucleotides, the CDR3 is TGTGCCAGAAGCTTGGGGACAGGGGACTCCTACTCTGGAAACACCATATATTTT.